The 25 T cell receptor beta chains in this list originate from one sample, sequenced in a study of cytomegalovirus exposure and HLA in healthy donors. 60 Vbeta and 13 Jbeta primers were used in PCR. Data came from immunoSEQ multiplex PCR; TCRdb stores just in-frame clones and leaves some out. Among 100,000 or so clones, about 80% were seen once, and the ten largest hold 4.1%. The sample was PBMCs. The receptor set was obtained from a man aged 35 to 55 in good health and CMV-seronegative.

The rearrangement uses TRBV10-3 and TRBJ2-7, with a weak D call TRBD2 (6 bases). The V gene lost 3 bases and the J gene lost 2 bases, with 11 bases spanning the gap. This CDR3 has 14 residues. In germline, CDR1 is ENHRY, CDR2 SYGVKD. As DNA, the CDR3 is TGTGCCATCAGTGACGAGGGCGGGACCTACGAGCAGTACTTC. Protein product: CAISDEGGTYEQYF.

The rearrangement joins TRBV5-1 to TRBJ1-2; D unclear. V dropped 4 bases and J dropped 0 bases, with 7 bases sitting between them. Germline CDR1 and CDR2: SGHRS and YFSETQ. The CDR3 totals 13 residues. The CDR3 sequence is CASSEASNYGYTF. CDR3 bases: TGCGCCAGCAGCGAGGCGTCTAACTATGGCTACACCTTC.

This clone has a handful of counts. This sequence joins TRBV5-1 and TRBJ1-1, with D unclear. With 0 bases removed from V and 8 bases from J, the gap between germline ends came to 11 bases. Germline lookup yields CDR1 SGHRS and CDR2 YFSETQ. The CDR3 length is 13 residues. The chain's CDR3 is CASSLERNLEAFF. CDR3 DNA: TGCGCCAGCAGCTTGGAGAGGAATTTGGAAGCTTTCTTT.

The chain recombines TRBV9 with TRBJ2-5; TRBD1 matches at 8 bases. The CDR3 loop spans 15 amino acids. Germline CDR1 is SGDLS and CDR2 is YYNGEE. Trimming took 4 bases from V and 4 from J; bases not matched to a gene: 9. This CDR3 is CASSLTQGAGETQYF. For the CDR3, the DNA is TGTGCCAGCAGCCTCACGCAGGGGGCTGGAGAGACCCAGTACTTC.

The chain carries TRBV7-6 and TRBJ1-6; D is uncertain. The germline CDR1 and CDR2 sequences are SGHVS and FNYEAQ. The V and J ends lost 1 base and 7 bases respectively, with 5 bases between them. The CDR3 covers 13 residues. CDR3 coding DNA: TGTGCCAGCAGCTTAGAGCCGAATTCACCCCTCCACTTT. This sequence encodes CASSLEPNSPLHF.

The chain carries TRBV7-2 and TRBJ2-3, with D uncertain. The CDR3 sequence is 15 residues long. V was shortened by 1 base and J by 1 base, with 9 bases between the two germline ends. The germline V gene has CDR1 SGHTA and CDR2 FQGNSA. In DNA, the CDR3 is TGTGCCAGCAGCTTAGAGCCCTCCGGCACAGATACGCAGTATTTT. Translating gives CASSLEPSGTDTQYF.

The V gene is TRBV5-4, the J gene TRBJ1-2, with 8 bases that match TRBD1. Germline CDR1 reads SGHNT; CDR2 reads YYREEE (reference sequence). Losses at the gene ends were 2 bases for V and 7 bases for J; bases not matched to a gene: 10. The CDR3 runs to 15 residues. This CDR3 reads CASSLVRQGAAGYTF. CDR3 sequence (DNA): TGTGCCAGCAGCTTAGTGAGGCAGGGGGCTGCTGGCTACACCTTC.

The table lists this clone with a count of one. In nucleotides, the CDR3 is TGTGCCACCAGCAGAGAATACAGCAACCGTGGGGAGCTGTTTTTT. Amino acid sequence: CATSREYSNRGELFF. The chain couples TRBV15 to TRBJ2-2; D ambiguous. CDR1 and CDR2 (germline): LNHNV, YYDKDF (reference sequence). This CDR3 is built from 15 residues. The ends were cut back, 0 bases at V and 8 bases at J, with 13 bases in the middle.

This clone was found a few times. The J gene is TRBJ2-1, the V gene TRBV7-3; 10 positions agree with TRBD2. V was pared by 5 bases and J by 1 base, with 11 bases of the junction left unmatched. This CDR3 region has 18 residues. The germline V gene has CDR1 SGHTA and CDR2 FQGTGA. CDR3 protein: CASSPRGAGGASYNEQFF. CDR3 bases: TGTGCCAGCAGCCCTCGGGGAGCGGGGGGGGCGTCCTACAATGAGCAGTTCTTC.

This chain joins TRBV5-5 and TRBJ1-5; no reliable D call. This CDR3 spans 15 amino acids. The V gene lost 0 bases and the J gene lost 4 bases, with 11 bases spanning the gap. Germline CDR1 reads SGHKS; CDR2 reads YYEKEE (reference sequence). The DNA of the CDR3 is TGTGCCAGCAGCTTGGGAGGGAATAGAAATCAGCCCCAGCATTTT. As protein: CASSLGGNRNQPQHF.

This clone turned up a few times. The chain employs TRBV19 and TRBJ2-1; possibly TRBD2 for D (5 bases). Looked up from germline, CDR1 is LNHDA and CDR2 is SQIVND (reference sequence). The ends were cut back, 1 base at V and 2 bases at J, with 6 bases in the middle. The CDR3 has 14 amino acids. This chain's CDR3 is CASSIGEPYNEQFF. CDR3 bases: TGTGCCAGTAGTATAGGGGAGCCCTACAATGAGCAGTTCTTC.

The V call is TRBV19, the J call TRBJ2-1, with 11 bases aligning to TRBD2. The CDR3 covers 15 residues. Germline assignment: CDR1 LNHDA and CDR2 SQIVND (reference sequence). V lost 3 bases to trimming and J lost 7 bases; unmatched junction nucleotides: 5. The CDR3 loop is CASSILAGGRNEQFF. DNA for the CDR3: TGTGCCAGTAGTATCTTAGCGGGGGGGAGAAATGAGCAGTTCTTC.

This clone was detected a few times. The genes are TRBV6-1 and TRBJ2-1; D unclear. V dropped 4 bases and J dropped 6 bases, with 10 bases sitting between them. This CDR3 comprises 13 residues. Germline loops: CDR1 MNHNS, CDR2 SASEGT. Here the CDR3 DNA reads TGTGCCAGCAGTGTTGGCGGCGGCAATGAGCAGTTCTTC. Translation gives CASSVGGGNEQFF.

This clone was seen a handful of times. V gene TRBV19 combines with J gene TRBJ2-3; 14 bases match TRBD2. Germline trimming cut 6 bases from V and 5 bases from J; bases unmatched to any gene: 7. This CDR3 is built from 16 residues. Germline lookup yields CDR1 LNHDA and CDR2 SQIVND (reference sequence). The CDR3 coding sequence is TGTGCCAGTAGGTCGGGACTAGCGGGGGCCGGAGATACGCAGTATTTT. Protein: CASRSGLAGAGDTQYF. Using reference TRBV19 and TRBJ2-3 for the parts outside the CDR3, the full variable domain is DGGITQSPKYLFRKEGQNVTLSCEQNLNHDAMYWYRQDPGQGLRLIYYSQIVNDFQKGDIAEGYSVSREKKESFPLTVTSAQKNPTAFYLCASRSGLAGAGDTQYFGPGTRLTVL.

The chain uses TRBV5-5 and TRBJ1-1, with no clear D. Germline CDR1 and CDR2: SGHKS and YYEKEE (reference sequence). The CDR3 is made up of 15 amino acids. V was cut by 0 bases and J by 1 base, with 10 bases left in between. The CDR3 DNA reads as TGTGCCAGCAGCTTGGCCCCAGATTGGAACACTGAAGCTTTCTTT. Amino acid sequence: CASSLAPDWNTEAFF.

The chain joins TRBV5-4 to TRBJ2-1, with D possibly TRBD2 on 5 matching bases. The CDR3 is 16 residues long. CDR1 and CDR2 from the germline V gene are SGHNT and YYREEE (reference sequence). Deletions cut 4 bases from V and 0 bases from J, with 14 bases between. The CDR3 sequence: CASSGGGSPSYNEQFF. The CDR3 DNA sequence: TGTGCCAGCAGCGGTGGTGGGAGCCCCTCCTACAATGAGCAGTTCTTC.

This rearrangement joins TRBV5-4 to TRBJ2-5; 7 nucleotides align to TRBD2. The CDR3 loop spans 18 amino acids. Germline loops: CDR1 SGHNT, CDR2 YYREEE (reference sequence). V lost 4 bases to trimming and J lost 3 bases; unmatched junction nucleotides: 18. CDR3 amino acids: CASSQTTSAGRLKETQYF. In DNA form, the CDR3 reads TGTGCCAGCAGCCAGACGACGTCAGCGGGGAGACTGAAAGAGACCCAGTACTTC.

This chain joins TRBV5-4 and TRBJ2-7; perhaps TRBD1 as D (5 bases). Trimming left V 0 bases short and J 2 bases short, with 9 bases between. The CDR3 sequence is 14 residues long. Germline lookup yields CDR1 SGHNT and CDR2 YYREEE (reference sequence). The CDR3 DNA is TGTGCCAGCAGCTTGGGGACACTCACCTACGAGCAGTACTTC. Amino acid sequence: CASSLGTLTYEQYF.

This clone was detected only a few times. The rearrangement uses TRBV2 and TRBJ1-2, with 11 bases identical to TRBD1. V lost 6 bases, J lost 0 bases, and 6 bases stayed unmatched. Germline CDR1 and CDR2: SNHLY and FYNNEI. The CDR3 totals 16 residues. In nucleotides, the CDR3 is TGTGCCAGCAGCGGACAGGGGGCACCCTCTAACTATGGCTACACCTTC. Translating it yields CASSGQGAPSNYGYTF.

There are a few counts of this clone. The chain is built from TRBV27 and TRBJ1-5, with 7 positions matching TRBD1. Germline V gene data show CDR1 as MNHEY and CDR2 as SMNVEV (reference sequence). The V gene end was trimmed by 5 bases and the J gene end by 2 bases; junction bases not matched to a gene: 9. The CDR3 is 16 amino acids. The CDR3: CASSPQQGRGNQPQHF. DNA of the CDR3: TGTGCCAGCAGTCCTCAACAGGGGCGCGGCAATCAGCCCCAGCATTTT.

This clone showed up just a few times. V gene TRBV18 combines with J gene TRBJ1-1; TRBD1 matches 8 bases. Trimming at V came to 4 bases and at J to 0 bases, leaving 4 bases not matched to a gene. The CDR3 has 15 amino acids. CDR1 KGHSH and CDR2 LQKENI come from the germline V gene. The CDR3 sequence: CASSLRTGLNTEAFF. CDR3 in DNA: TGTGCCAGCTCACTACGGACAGGGTTGAACACTGAAGCTTTCTTT.

The rearrangement joins TRBV6-5 to TRBJ1-2, with 7 bases lining up with TRBD1. After removal of 2 bases from V and 0 bases from J, the junction contained 3 bases not matched to a gene. This CDR3 contains 15 residues. The germline V gene has CDR1 MNHEY and CDR2 SVGAGI. The CDR3 is CASSYGTASNYGYTF. The CDR3 nucleotides are TGTGCCAGCAGTTACGGGACAGCTTCTAACTATGGCTACACCTTC.

J is TRBJ1-3 and V is TRBV18, with D unresolved. CDR3 length: 13 residues. V lost 4 bases and J 2 bases, leaving 6 bases between the germline ends. The germline V gene has CDR1 KGHSH and CDR2 LQKENI. The CDR3 spells CASSLGTGNTIYF. The CDR3 nucleotides read TGTGCCAGCTCACTGGGCACTGGAAACACCATATATTTT.

The V gene is TRBV18, the J gene TRBJ2-7; no clear D gene. The CDR3 totals 14 residues. The germline V and J ends were trimmed by 3 bases and 0 bases, with 9 bases remaining between them. The germline CDR1 and CDR2 sequences are KGHSH and LQKENI. The DNA of the CDR3 is TGTGCCAGCTCACCCCGCACAAGCTCCTACGAGCAGTACTTC. This sequence encodes CASSPRTSSYEQYF. Complete variable domain (other parts from reference TRBV18 and TRBJ2-7): NAGVMQNPRHLVRRRGQEARLRCSPMKGHSHVYWYRQLPEEGLKFMVYLQKENIIDESGMPKERFSAEFPKEGPSILRIQQVVRGDSAAYFCASSPRTSSYEQYFGPGTRLTVT.

The V call is TRBV19, the J call TRBJ2-3; possible D gene TRBD2, 7 bases. The V end was cut by 10 bases, the J end by 0 bases, with 17 bases between. The CDR3 is 15 residues long. In germline, CDR1 is LNHDA, CDR2 SQIVND (reference sequence). The CDR3 loop reads CATRSGGPSTDTQYF. CDR3 sequence (DNA): TGTGCCACACGATCCGGGGGGCCTAGCACAGATACGCAGTATTTT.